These T cell receptor beta chains were read from a single sample in a study of T cell changes during pregnancy in multiple sclerosis. Measured with immunoSEQ multiplex PCR; TCRdb has only the in-frame clones, and not every one. The table includes over 55,000 clones, just over 90% detected once. The sample here was peripheral blood, taken after pregnancy. These receptors came from a female donor with multiple sclerosis, enrolled in a pregnancy study. Each CDR3 is given with its conserved first and last residue. Each record gives: D gene, J gene, clone size, V gene, CDR3 DNA, CDR3 protein. A D gene is named only where the DNA matches it firmly. Not all rows give a size; the values are once, few, many and, for expanded clones, a class.

d_gene: .
j_gene: TRBJ2-1
abundance: once
v_gene: TRBV5-4
CDR3nt: TGTGCCAGCAGCTTGGATCCTAGAGCTGGGAATGAGCAGTTCTTC
CDR3aa: CASSLDPRAGNEQFF

d_gene: TRBD1
j_gene: TRBJ2-7
abundance: .
v_gene: TRBV4-1
CDR3nt: TGCGCCAGCAGCCAAATGATGCCGGGACAGAATTACGAGCAGTACTTC
CDR3aa: CASSQMMPGQNYEQYF

d_gene: .
j_gene: TRBJ2-7
abundance: once
v_gene: TRBV27
CDR3nt: TGTGCCAGCAGTTTTCGTGGAGGGTTCGAGCAGTACTTC
CDR3aa: CASSFRGGFEQYF

d_gene: TRBD2
j_gene: TRBJ2-7
abundance: .
v_gene: TRBV5-4
CDR3nt: TGTGCCAGCAGCTTCGTAGCGGGTCCGTCCGGCGAGCAGTACTTC
CDR3aa: CASSFVAGPSGEQYF

d_gene: TRBD2
j_gene: TRBJ2-3
abundance: .
v_gene: TRBV14
CDR3nt: TGTGCCAGCAGCCCGCTTGGACTAGCGGGGACAGATACGCAGTATTTT
CDR3aa: CASSPLGLAGTDTQYF

d_gene: .
j_gene: TRBJ2-1
abundance: once
v_gene: TRBV4-3
CDR3nt: TGCGCCAGCAGCCAAGATCCCGCGGAGTACAATGAGCAGTTCTTC
CDR3aa: CASSQDPAEYNEQFF

d_gene: .
j_gene: TRBJ1-2
abundance: .
v_gene: TRBV7-9
CDR3nt: TGTGCCAGCAGTCTTCAACAGGTTTCGCGAAGTGGCTACACCTTC
CDR3aa: CASSLQQVSRSGYTF

d_gene: TRBD1
j_gene: TRBJ2-7
abundance: .
v_gene: TRBV27
CDR3nt: TGTGCCAGCAGCTACCAGGGGACAGGTTCATACGAGCAGTACTTC
CDR3aa: CASSYQGTGSYEQYF

d_gene: .
j_gene: TRBJ1-5
abundance: .
v_gene: TRBV19
CDR3nt: TGTGCCAGTAGAGAAGTCACAGGCACGGTGGGCAATCAGCCCCAGCATTTT
CDR3aa: CASREVTGTVGNQPQHF

d_gene: TRBD2
j_gene: TRBJ2-1
abundance: .
v_gene: TRBV28
CDR3nt: TGTGCCAGCAGTGGGGGGGATGACTCCTACAATGAGCAGTTCTTC
CDR3aa: CASSGGDDSYNEQFF

d_gene: .
j_gene: TRBJ2-4
abundance: .
v_gene: TRBV7-8
CDR3nt: TGTGCCAGCAGCTTAGCGCAGGGGGGCATTCAGTACTTC
CDR3aa: CASSLAQGGIQYF

d_gene: TRBD1
j_gene: TRBJ2-2
abundance: .
v_gene: TRBV28
CDR3nt: TGTGCCAGCAGTCCAAGGACAGGGACGAACACCGGGGAGCTGTTTTTT
CDR3aa: CASSPRTGTNTGELFF

d_gene: .
j_gene: TRBJ2-2
abundance: .
v_gene: TRBV27
CDR3nt: TGTGCCAGCAGCATTTTTTGGGGAAGGGGCACCGGGGAGCTGTTTTTT
CDR3aa: CASSIFWGRGTGELFF

d_gene: TRBD2
j_gene: TRBJ2-7
abundance: .
v_gene: TRBV5-1
CDR3nt: TGCGCCAGCAGCTCCGGGACTAGCGGGCTTCACTCCTACGAGCAGTACTTC
CDR3aa: CASSSGTSGLHSYEQYF

d_gene: TRBD2
j_gene: TRBJ2-3
abundance: .
v_gene: TRBV27
CDR3nt: TGTGCCAGCAGACCTACTAGCGGGCCTTACCAGGGCACAGATACGCAGTATTTT
CDR3aa: CASRPTSGPYQGTDTQYF

d_gene: TRBD1
j_gene: TRBJ1-5
abundance: .
v_gene: TRBV7-9
CDR3nt: TGTGCCAGCAGCTTAGCCGGGACAGGGGGTAAGGGGCCCCAGCATTTT
CDR3aa: CASSLAGTGGKGPQHF

d_gene: .
j_gene: TRBJ2-1
abundance: .
v_gene: TRBV5-1
CDR3nt: TGCGCCAGCAGCTTACAGAACAATGAGCAGTTCTTC
CDR3aa: CASSLQNNEQFF

d_gene: TRBD1
j_gene: TRBJ1-1
abundance: .
v_gene: TRBV11-1
CDR3nt: TGTGCCAGCAAACCCGGGACAGTGAACACTGAAGCTTTCTTT
CDR3aa: CASKPGTVNTEAFF

d_gene: .
j_gene: TRBJ1-5
abundance: once
v_gene: TRBV28
CDR3nt: TGTGCCAGCAGTGCAGGGGCTCGGCCCCAGCATTTT
CDR3aa: CASSAGARPQHF

d_gene: .
j_gene: TRBJ1-2
abundance: .
v_gene: TRBV5-6
CDR3nt: TGTGCCAGCAGCTTGGCGGTACCTACGAACTATGGCTACACCTTC
CDR3aa: CASSLAVPTNYGYTF

d_gene: TRBD1
j_gene: TRBJ1-3
abundance: .
v_gene: TRBV19
CDR3nt: TGTGCCACATCGGACAGGGCTGGAAACACCATATATTTT
CDR3aa: CATSDRAGNTIYF

d_gene: TRBD2
j_gene: TRBJ2-1
abundance: .
v_gene: TRBV7-2
CDR3nt: TGTGCCAGCAGCGCGGGAGTAAGTGATGAGCAGTTCTTC
CDR3aa: CASSAGVSDEQFF

d_gene: .
j_gene: TRBJ2-3
abundance: .
v_gene: TRBV13
CDR3nt: TGTGCCAGCAGCCCTTGGATCCGACTAACTAGCACAGATACGCAGTATTTT
CDR3aa: CASSPWIRLTSTDTQYF

d_gene: TRBD1
j_gene: TRBJ2-5
abundance: .
v_gene: TRBV7-2
CDR3nt: TGTGCCAGCAGGGACGAGGGGGCGAGGAATCAAGAGACCCAGTACTTC
CDR3aa: CASRDEGARNQETQYF

d_gene: .
j_gene: TRBJ1-5
abundance: .
v_gene: TRBV19
CDR3nt: TGTGCCAGTACCAAAGGGGGGGCCCAGCATTTT
CDR3aa: CASTKGGAQHF

d_gene: .
j_gene: TRBJ2-1
abundance: .
v_gene: TRBV4-3
CDR3nt: TGCGCCAGCAGCCCCCAACCAGCGGCATACAATGAGCAGTTCTTC
CDR3aa: CASSPQPAAYNEQFF

d_gene: TRBD1
j_gene: TRBJ1-5
abundance: .
v_gene: TRBV6-1
CDR3nt: TGTGCCAGCAGTGCTGGACAGGTGGTAAGCCAGCCCCAGCATTTT
CDR3aa: CASSAGQVVSQPQHF

d_gene: .
j_gene: TRBJ2-2
abundance: .
v_gene: TRBV19
CDR3nt: TGTGCCAGTACCTGGAACACCGGGGAGCTGTTTTTT
CDR3aa: CASTWNTGELFF

d_gene: .
j_gene: TRBJ1-3
abundance: .
v_gene: TRBV27
CDR3nt: TGTGCCAGCAGCAGAGGAGGTGGAAACACCATATATTTT
CDR3aa: CASSRGGGNTIYF

d_gene: TRBD2
j_gene: TRBJ2-3
abundance: .
v_gene: TRBV18
CDR3nt: TGTGCCAGCTCACTCAGCGGGAGCTCGGTTGATACGCAGTATTTT
CDR3aa: CASSLSGSSVDTQYF

d_gene: .
j_gene: TRBJ2-7
abundance: .
v_gene: TRBV7-9
CDR3nt: TGTGCCAGCAGCCAGGTCCTCACGCCCACCTACGAGCAGTACTTC
CDR3aa: CASSQVLTPTYEQYF

d_gene: .
j_gene: TRBJ1-1
abundance: .
v_gene: TRBV2
CDR3nt: TGTGCCAGCAGTGAATCAGGTCGGCCTGAAGCTTTCTTT
CDR3aa: CASSESGRPEAFF

d_gene: TRBD1
j_gene: TRBJ2-3
abundance: .
v_gene: TRBV2
CDR3nt: TGTGCCAGCAGTAGGGACAGCGCGTTGAGCACAGATACGCAGTATTTT
CDR3aa: CASSRDSALSTDTQYF

d_gene: TRBD2
j_gene: TRBJ2-7
abundance: .
v_gene: TRBV4-3
CDR3nt: TGCGCCAGCAGCCATGGGCTAGCGGACTCCTACGAGCAGTACTTC
CDR3aa: CASSHGLADSYEQYF

d_gene: TRBD2
j_gene: TRBJ2-3
abundance: .
v_gene: TRBV2
CDR3nt: TGTGCCAGCAGGGCTAGCGGTACAGATACGCAGTATTTT
CDR3aa: CASRASGTDTQYF

d_gene: TRBD2
j_gene: TRBJ2-5
abundance: .
v_gene: TRBV29-1
CDR3nt: TGCAGCGTTGATATTAGGGACTACGACACCCAGTACTTC
CDR3aa: CSVDIRDYDTQYF

d_gene: TRBD1
j_gene: TRBJ1-2
abundance: .
v_gene: TRBV6-6
CDR3nt: TGTGCCAGCACCGATGGACAGGGAATCTATGGCTACACCTTC
CDR3aa: CASTDGQGIYGYTF

d_gene: .
j_gene: TRBJ2-7
abundance: .
v_gene: TRBV19
CDR3nt: TGTGCCAGTAGTAAAACCGGGGTAAATTACGAGCAGTACTTC
CDR3aa: CASSKTGVNYEQYF

d_gene: TRBD2
j_gene: TRBJ2-7
abundance: .
v_gene: TRBV6-1
CDR3nt: TGTGCCAGCAACCTCCTAGCGGGTAGCCACGAGCAGTACTTC
CDR3aa: CASNLLAGSHEQYF

d_gene: TRBD1
j_gene: TRBJ1-4
abundance: .
v_gene: TRBV7-2
CDR3nt: TGTGCCAGCAGCCTCCGACAGGGGGCGCTTATGTCAGCTAATGAAAAACTGTTTTTT
CDR3aa: CASSLRQGALMSANEKLFF

d_gene: TRBD2
j_gene: TRBJ2-3
abundance: .
v_gene: TRBV5-1
CDR3nt: TGCGCCAGCAGCCTACTAGCGGGAGGGCAAGATACGCAGTATTTT
CDR3aa: CASSLLAGGQDTQYF

d_gene: .
j_gene: TRBJ2-3
abundance: .
v_gene: TRBV19
CDR3nt: TGTGCCAGTAGTCTCACGACTTTCACAGATACGCAGTATTTT
CDR3aa: CASSLTTFTDTQYF

d_gene: TRBD2
j_gene: TRBJ2-7
abundance: .
v_gene: TRBV4-3
CDR3nt: TGCGCCAGCAGCCAGACTAGCGGAAACTCCTACGAGCAGTACTTC
CDR3aa: CASSQTSGNSYEQYF